The entry below gives a single T cell receptor (beta chain) sequence along with its context. What antigen it recognizes has not been identified. One end of the junction is discordant with germline, which a read error may explain. Library preparation was by 5' RACE. These reads were obtained on an Illumina HiSeq 2500. A second PCR of roughly 7 to 11 cycles was performed with a sample-barcoded 5' primer and a J-beta primer mix. A unique molecular identifier was introduced onto each TCR beta cDNA molecule by a template-switch 5' adaptor carrying 12 random nucleotides. At least 2.5 million CDR3-containing paired-end reads were obtained from each sample. The Mint cDNA synthesis kit, primed by a TRBC-specific oligonucleotide, was used to synthesize first-strand cDNA from all RNA. After uracil-DNA glycosylase treatment, a first 18-cycle PCR used universal primers M1SS and BC2_uni_R on all cDNA. The authors' pipeline ran thus. For normalization, 1 million high-quality reads were randomly selected from each sample, with every read carrying a distinct molecular identifier. Reads sharing molecular identifiers were discarded rather than binned into consensus sequences. MiTCR, with a Q25 quality threshold and the strictest error-elimination algorithm, was used for CDR3 identification, clonotype clustering and error correction. A nonparametric unseen species model with Euler transformation was used to estimate lower-bound total TCR beta diversity. The public reads were reprocessed in TCRdb via fastp at Q25 and MiXCR, keeping in-frame beta chains. Identical CDR3 proteins give one entry, which carries the most common genes and DNA. The V and J calls were determined by TCRdb, not by the authors. In all, the sample holds about 640,000 distinct CDR3 sequences, and roughly three fifths of those were seen once. Around 37% of the sample goes to the ten largest clones.

The data derive from a study of blood T cells in healthy people across ages (dated by TCRdb to between 2014 and 2017). Context from the whole study: In model experiments, template switching captured roughly one uniquely barcoded TCR beta cDNA molecule for every two T cells. The donors were divided into four age groups: young (average 16 years), middle-aged (under 40), aged (about 60) and long-lived (about 84). The study analyzed two additional independent replicas of 1 million unique cDNA reads from the same blood draw for two donors, one aged 18 to 30 and one aged 80 or older. To track age-related changes in TCR beta repertoire diversity, the study relied on deep sequencing normalized with unique cDNA molecular identifiers. To avoid experimental bias, donors of different ages were distributed randomly across sequencing lanes.

The CDR3 sequence holds 13 residues, the cysteine and phenylalanine included. Just CDR3 DNA is preserved here, 39 bases in frame from base 1. The germline V gene (reference sequence) specifies LGHDT as CDR1 and YNNKEL as CDR2. Systemically healthy Caucasian individuals from Russia, some 40 in total and aged roughly 6 to 100 years, were included as donors. Around 10 milliliters of peripheral blood were drawn from each donor into EDTA-treated Vacutainer tubes. Ficoll-Paque density-gradient centrifugation was used to isolate PBMCs, with at least 6.5 million per sample. Trizol reagent was used to extract total RNA from the PBMCs, yielding at least 5.5 micrograms per sample. Naive CD45RAhigh/CD27high T cell percentages were measured by flow cytometry on a PBMC aliquot from every donor. What the work shows at the level of the full study, not this receptor alone: Estimates of total diversity based on one million sequenced T cells were considered lower bounds and underestimates. There was a strong correlation between observed TCR beta diversity and the percentage of naive T cells measured by flow cytometry. Observed TCR beta diversity per million T cells fell roughly linearly with age, and a significant reduction was already apparent by age roughly 41. Compared with the aged group, the long-lived group had more naive CD4+ T cells, fewer expanded clones and increased TCR diversity, suggesting age selection. Conclusive comparison of naive and antigen-experienced compartments was prevented by the profiling of bulk unsorted PBMCs. Because the CMV infection status of the donors was unknown, age-related changes in expanded clonotypes may potentially have been confounded.

The receptor was derived from a man in his 60s in good health. This chain joins TRBV3-1 to TRBJ2-1; the D gene could be either TRBD1 or TRBD2, each agreeing at 5 bases. The sequenced material came from blood. In nucleotide form, the sequence is TGTGCCAGTAGCCAAGGGACGTCTGAGACCCAGTTCTTC. Protein translation: CASSQGTSETQFF.